The T cell receptor beta chain under discussion was sequenced for a study of T cells in Graves' hyperthyroidism and ophthalmopathy. Background on the study: Peripheral blood collection took place at initial diagnosis, before any treatment. Findings of the study overall: Researchers found most expanded thyroid clonotypes above 0.001 in blood as well.

Authors of the study amplified TCR beta CDR3 regions from RNA transcripts. The TCR CDR3 first-round RT-PCR relied on the HTBI primer set. MiXCR, run by TCRdb on the multiplex PCR reads, gives a single entry per CDR3 protein. The sample contains 380,000 or so distinct CDR3 sequences, around 13% of which appear only once. This CDR3 contains 14 residues. The germline V and J ends were trimmed by 5 bases and 6 bases, with 17 bases remaining between them. The germline gives CDR1 DFQATT, CDR2 SNEGSKA (reference sequence). The table lists this clonotype with many counts. Antigen unknown. Stable Graves' hyperthyroidism meant no ophthalmopathy progression within 18 months. Patients aged 18 to 65 with hyperthyroidism were newly diagnosed, with duration under 2 months.

The chain employs TRBV20-1 and TRBJ2-4; D may be TRBD2 (7 bases). The TCR was taken from a woman younger than 45 with Graves' hyperthyroidism. The sample was blood. This CDR3 reads CSAGGAGVGNIQYF. In DNA form, the CDR3 reads TGCAGTGCTGGGGGGGCGGGAGTGGGAAACATTCAGTACTTC.